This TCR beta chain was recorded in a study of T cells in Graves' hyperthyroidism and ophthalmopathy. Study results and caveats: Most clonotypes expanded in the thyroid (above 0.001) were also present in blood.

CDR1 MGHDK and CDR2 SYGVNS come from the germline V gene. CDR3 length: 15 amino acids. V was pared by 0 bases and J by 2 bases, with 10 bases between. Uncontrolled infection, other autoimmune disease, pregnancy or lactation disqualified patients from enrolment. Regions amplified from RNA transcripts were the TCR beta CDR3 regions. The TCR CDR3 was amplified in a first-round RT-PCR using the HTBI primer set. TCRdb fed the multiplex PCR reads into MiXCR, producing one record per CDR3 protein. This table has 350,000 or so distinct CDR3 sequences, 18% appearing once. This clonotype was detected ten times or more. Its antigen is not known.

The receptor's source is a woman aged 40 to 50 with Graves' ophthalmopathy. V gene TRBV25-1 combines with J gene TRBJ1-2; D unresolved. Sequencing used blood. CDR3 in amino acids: CASSEYFPENYGYTF. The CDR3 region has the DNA TGTGCCAGCAGTGAATATTTTCCGGAGAACTATGGCTACACCTTC.